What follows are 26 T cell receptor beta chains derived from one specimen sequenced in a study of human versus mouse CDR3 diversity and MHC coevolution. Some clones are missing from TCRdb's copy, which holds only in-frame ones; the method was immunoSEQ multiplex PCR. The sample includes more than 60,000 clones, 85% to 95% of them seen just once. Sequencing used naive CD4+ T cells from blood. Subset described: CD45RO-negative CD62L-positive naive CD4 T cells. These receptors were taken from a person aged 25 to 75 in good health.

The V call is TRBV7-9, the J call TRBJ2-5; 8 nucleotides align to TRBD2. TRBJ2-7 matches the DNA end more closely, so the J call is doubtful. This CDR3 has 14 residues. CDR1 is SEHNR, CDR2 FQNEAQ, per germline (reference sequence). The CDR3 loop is CASTSGGGSYEQYF. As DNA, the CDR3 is TGTGCCAGCACCTCGGGGGGGGGCTCCTACGAGCAGTACTTC.

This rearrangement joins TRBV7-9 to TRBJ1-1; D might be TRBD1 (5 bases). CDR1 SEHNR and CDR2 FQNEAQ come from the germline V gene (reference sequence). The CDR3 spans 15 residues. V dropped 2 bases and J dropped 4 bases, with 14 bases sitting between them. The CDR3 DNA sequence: TGTGCCAGCAGCTTAACCCCGACAGAGCGCACTGAAGCTTTCTTT. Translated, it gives CASSLTPTERTEAFF. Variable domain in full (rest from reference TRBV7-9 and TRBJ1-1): DTGVSQNPRHKITKRGQNVTFRCDPISEHNRLYWYRQTLGQGPEFLTYFQNEAQLEKSRLLSDRFSAERPKGSFSTLEIQRTEQGDSAMYLCASSLTPTERTEAFFGQGTRLTVV.

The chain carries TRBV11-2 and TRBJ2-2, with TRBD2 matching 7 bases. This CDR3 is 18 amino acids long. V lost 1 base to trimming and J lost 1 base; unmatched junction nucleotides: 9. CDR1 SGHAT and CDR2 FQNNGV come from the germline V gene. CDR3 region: CASSLVWGLAGNTGELFF. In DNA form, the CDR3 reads TGTGCCAGCAGCTTAGTGTGGGGTTTAGCGGGGAACACCGGGGAGCTGTTTTTT.

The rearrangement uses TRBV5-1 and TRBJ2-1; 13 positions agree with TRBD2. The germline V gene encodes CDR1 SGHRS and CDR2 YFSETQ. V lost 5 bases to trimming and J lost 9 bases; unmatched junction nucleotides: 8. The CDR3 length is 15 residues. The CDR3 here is CASSFTGLAGTEQFF. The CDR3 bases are TGCGCCAGCAGTTTTACGGGACTAGCGGGAACTGAGCAGTTCTTC.

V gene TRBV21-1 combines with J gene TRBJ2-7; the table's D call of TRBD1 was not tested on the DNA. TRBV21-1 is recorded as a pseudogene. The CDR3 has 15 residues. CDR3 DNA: TGTGCCAGGACGGACAGGGGGCTCGGTAGCTACGAGCAGTACTTC. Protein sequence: CARTDRGLGSYEQYF.

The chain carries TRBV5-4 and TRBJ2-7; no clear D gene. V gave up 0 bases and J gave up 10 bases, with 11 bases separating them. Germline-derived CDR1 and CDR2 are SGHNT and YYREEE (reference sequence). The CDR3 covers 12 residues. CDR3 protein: CASSLGASSQYF. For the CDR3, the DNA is TGTGCCAGCAGCTTGGGGGCAAGTTCACAGTACTTC.

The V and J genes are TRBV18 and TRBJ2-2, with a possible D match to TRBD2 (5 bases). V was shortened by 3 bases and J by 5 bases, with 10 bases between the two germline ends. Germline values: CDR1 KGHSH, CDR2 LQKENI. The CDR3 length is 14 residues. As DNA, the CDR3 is TGTGCCAGCTCACCCCTGTCGGGGACCGGGGAGCTGTTTTTT. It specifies CASSPLSGTGELFF.

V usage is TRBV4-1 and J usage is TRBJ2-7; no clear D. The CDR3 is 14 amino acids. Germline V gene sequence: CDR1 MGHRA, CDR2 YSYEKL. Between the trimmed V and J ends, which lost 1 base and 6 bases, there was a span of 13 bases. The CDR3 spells CASSQGAMAVEQYF. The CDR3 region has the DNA TGCGCCAGCAGCCAAGGAGCGATGGCAGTCGAGCAGTACTTC.

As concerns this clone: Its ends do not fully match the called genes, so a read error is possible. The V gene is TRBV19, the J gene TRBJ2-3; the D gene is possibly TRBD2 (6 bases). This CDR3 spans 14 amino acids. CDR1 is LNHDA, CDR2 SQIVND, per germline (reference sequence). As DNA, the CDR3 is TGTGCCAGTAGTATAGGGGGACTCACAAATACGCAGTATTTT. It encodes CASSIGGLTNTQYF.

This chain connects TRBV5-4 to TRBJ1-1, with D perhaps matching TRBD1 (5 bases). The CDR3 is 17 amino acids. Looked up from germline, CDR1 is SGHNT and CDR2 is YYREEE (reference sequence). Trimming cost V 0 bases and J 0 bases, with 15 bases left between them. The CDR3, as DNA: TGTGCCAGCAGCTTGGGGGGCGGGGTCTGGATGAACACTGAAGCTTTCTTT. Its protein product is CASSLGGGVWMNTEAFF.

DNA of the CDR3: TGTGCCAGCAGCCTTGGGGGGACAGATAGTCGTAAAAACATTCAGTACTTC. As protein: CASSLGGTDSRKNIQYF. J is TRBJ2-4 and V is TRBV4-2; TRBD1 is a possible D gene (7 bases). This CDR3 contains 17 residues. Trimming shortened V by 4 bases and J by 4 bases, and 20 bases separated the two germline ends. Germline V gives CDR1 LGHNA, CDR2 YNFKEQ.

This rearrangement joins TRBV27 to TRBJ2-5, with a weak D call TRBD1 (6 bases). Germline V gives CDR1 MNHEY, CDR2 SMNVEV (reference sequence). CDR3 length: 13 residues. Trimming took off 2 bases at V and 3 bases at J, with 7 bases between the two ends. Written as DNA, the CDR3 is TGTGCCAGCAGTTTAAGGGGGAAAGAGACCCAGTACTTC. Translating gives CASSLRGKETQYF.

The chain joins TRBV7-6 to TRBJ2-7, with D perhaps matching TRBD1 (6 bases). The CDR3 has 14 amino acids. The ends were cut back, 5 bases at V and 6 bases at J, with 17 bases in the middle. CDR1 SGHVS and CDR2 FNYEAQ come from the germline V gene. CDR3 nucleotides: TGTGCCAGCAGCCGACTCGAGGCAGGGGCCGAGCAGTACTTC. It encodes CASSRLEAGAEQYF.

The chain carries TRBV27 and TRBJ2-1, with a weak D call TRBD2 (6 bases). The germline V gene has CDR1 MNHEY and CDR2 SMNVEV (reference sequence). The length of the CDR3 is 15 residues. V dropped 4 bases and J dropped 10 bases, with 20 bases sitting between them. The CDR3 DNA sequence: TGTGCCAGCAGTTCACCGGGACGCGGGGCTCTGGAGCAGTTCTTC. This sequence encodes CASSSPGRGALEQFF.

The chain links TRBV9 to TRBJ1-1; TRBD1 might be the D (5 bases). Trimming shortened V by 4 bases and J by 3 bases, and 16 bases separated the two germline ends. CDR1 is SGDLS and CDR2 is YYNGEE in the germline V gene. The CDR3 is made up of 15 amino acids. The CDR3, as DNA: TGTGCCAGCAGCCTCGGGGGGAGGAGTTACACTGAAGCTTTCTTT. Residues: CASSLGGRSYTEAFF.

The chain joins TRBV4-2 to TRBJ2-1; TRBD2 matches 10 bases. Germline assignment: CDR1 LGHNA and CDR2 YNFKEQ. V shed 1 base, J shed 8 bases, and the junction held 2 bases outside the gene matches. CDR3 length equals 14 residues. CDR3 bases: TGTGCCAGCAGCCAAGTAACTAGCGGGGATGAGCAGTTCTTC. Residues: CASSQVTSGDEQFF.

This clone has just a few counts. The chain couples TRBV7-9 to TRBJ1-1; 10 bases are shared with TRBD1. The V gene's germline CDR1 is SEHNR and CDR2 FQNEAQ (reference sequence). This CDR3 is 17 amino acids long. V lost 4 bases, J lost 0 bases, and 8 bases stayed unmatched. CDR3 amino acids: CASSSPRQGAMNTEAFF. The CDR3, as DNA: TGTGCCAGCAGCTCCCCCCGACAGGGGGCCATGAACACTGAAGCTTTCTTT.

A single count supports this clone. The CDR3: CASSLAGGEGEQYF. CDR3 DNA: TGCGCCAGCAGCTTGGCAGGGGGCGAAGGCGAGCAGTACTTC. The chain couples TRBV5-1 to TRBJ2-7, with TRBD1 identical over 8 bases. The trim removed 0 bases at V and 6 bases at J, leaving 5 bases unmatched. The CDR3 sequence is 14 residues long. Germline V gene data show CDR1 as SGHRS and CDR2 as YFSETQ. The full variable domain, in which reference TRBV5-1 and TRBJ2-7 provide the parts outside the CDR3, is KAGVTQTPRYLIKTRGQQVTLSCSPISGHRSVSWYQQTPGQGLQFLFEYFSETQRNKGNFPGRFSGRQFSNSRSEMNVSTLELGDSALYLCASSLAGGEGEQYFGPGTRLTVT.

The CDR3 DNA is TGTGCCAGCAGCCCCAGACCCCGGCGGGACCGGGGCAATGAAAAACTGTTTTTT. Amino acid sequence: CASSPRPRRDRGNEKLFF. The rearrangement uses TRBV11-2 and TRBJ1-4; possible D gene TRBD1, 5 bases. The V end lost 5 bases, the J end lost 5 bases, and 24 bases lay between the germline ends. This CDR3 contains 18 residues. The germline V gene has CDR1 SGHAT and CDR2 FQNNGV.

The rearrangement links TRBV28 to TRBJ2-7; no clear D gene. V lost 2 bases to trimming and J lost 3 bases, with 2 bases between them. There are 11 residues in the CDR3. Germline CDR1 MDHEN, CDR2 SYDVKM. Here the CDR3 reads CASSLLYEQYF. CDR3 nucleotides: TGTGCCAGCAGTTTACTCTACGAGCAGTACTTC. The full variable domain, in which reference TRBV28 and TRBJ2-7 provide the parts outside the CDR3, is DVKVTQSSRYLVKRTGEKVFLECVQDMDHENMFWYRQDPGLGLRLIYFSYDVKMKEKGDIPEGYSVSREKKERFSLILESASTNQTSMYLCASSLLYEQYFGPGTRLTVT.

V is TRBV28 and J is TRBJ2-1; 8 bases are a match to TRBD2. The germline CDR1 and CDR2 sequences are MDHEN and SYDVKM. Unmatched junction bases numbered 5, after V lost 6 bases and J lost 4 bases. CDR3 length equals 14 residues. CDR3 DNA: TGTGCCAGCAGGCGCGGGGGGCGGTACAATGAGCAGTTCTTC. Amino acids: CASRRGGRYNEQFF.

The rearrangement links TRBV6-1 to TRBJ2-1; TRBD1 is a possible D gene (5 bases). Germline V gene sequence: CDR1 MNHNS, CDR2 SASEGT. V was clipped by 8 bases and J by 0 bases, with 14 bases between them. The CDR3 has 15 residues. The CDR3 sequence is CASSSTGGSYNEQFF. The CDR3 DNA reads TGTGCCAGCTCCTCTACAGGCGGCTCCTACAATGAGCAGTTCTTC.

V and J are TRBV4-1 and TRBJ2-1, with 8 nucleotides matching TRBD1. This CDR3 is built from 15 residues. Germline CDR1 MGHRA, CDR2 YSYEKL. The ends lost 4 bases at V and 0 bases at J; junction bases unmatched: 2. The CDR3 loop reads CASSRGTGSYNEQFF. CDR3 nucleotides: TGCGCCAGCAGCCGTGGGACAGGCTCCTACAATGAGCAGTTCTTC.

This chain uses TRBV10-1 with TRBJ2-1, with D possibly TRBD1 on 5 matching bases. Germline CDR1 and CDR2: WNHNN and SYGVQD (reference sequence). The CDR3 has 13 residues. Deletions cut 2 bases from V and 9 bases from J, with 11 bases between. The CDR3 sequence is CASSEIRVGEQFF. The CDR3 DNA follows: TGCGCCAGCAGTGAGATCAGGGTTGGTGAGCAGTTCTTC.

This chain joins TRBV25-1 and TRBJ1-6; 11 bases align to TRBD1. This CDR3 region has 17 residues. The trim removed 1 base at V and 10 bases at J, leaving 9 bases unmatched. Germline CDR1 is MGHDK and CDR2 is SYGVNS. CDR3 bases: TGTGCCAGCAGTGAATTATCCGGGACAGGGGGAGGCTCACCCCTCCACTTT. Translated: CASSELSGTGGGSPLHF.

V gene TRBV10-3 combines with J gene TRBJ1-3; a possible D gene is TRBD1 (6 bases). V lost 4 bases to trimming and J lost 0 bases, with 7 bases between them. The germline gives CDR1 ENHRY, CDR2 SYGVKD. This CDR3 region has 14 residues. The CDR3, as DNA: TGTGCCATCAGTGGGACAGACTCTGGAAACACCATATATTTT. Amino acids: CAISGTDSGNTIYF.